These 26 T cell receptor beta chains were sequenced from one sample in a study of blood T cells in healthy people across ages. Next came a second PCR, run for roughly 7 to 12 cycles, which used a sample-barcoded 5' primer along with a J-beta primer mix. Via MiXCR, TCRdb re-called the 5' RACE reads, giving one row per CDR3 protein. Of about 680,000 distinct CDR3 sequences listed, roughly 50% are singletons. The specimen sequenced was blood. The origin of the receptors is an older woman in good health.

A remark on this clonotype: A read error may produce the germline difference seen at one junction end. The chain joins TRBV28 to TRBJ2-3; D is possibly TRBD2 (6 bases). CDR3 length equals 14 residues. Germline V gene sequence: CDR1 MDHEN, CDR2 SYDVKM. CDR3 loop: CASSGSSGTDTQYF. The CDR3 nucleotides read TGCGCCAGCAGCGGGTCTAGCGGCACAGATACGCAGTATTTT.

This clonotype was seen only a few times. V gene TRBV7-6 combines with J gene TRBJ2-3, with TRBD2 identical over 8 bases. This CDR3 has 15 residues. Germline CDR1 reads SGHVS; CDR2 reads FNYEAQ. The V and J ends lost 5 bases and 5 bases, in that order; junction bases with no gene match: 9. The DNA for the CDR3 is TGTGCCAGCAGCGCCGTGGCCGGGAGGGAAGATACGCAGTATTTT. Translation: CASSAVAGREDTQYF.

This clonotype has more than one count but fewer than ten. The V and J genes are TRBV29-1 and TRBJ1-2, with D possibly TRBD1 on 6 matching bases. Trimming took 5 bases from V and 4 from J, leaving 20 bases between them. This CDR3 has 15 amino acids. Germline CDR1 is SQVTM and CDR2 is ANQGSEA. The CDR3 sequence is CSVPRGAGVGYGYTF. For the CDR3, the DNA is TGCAGCGTTCCACGCGGGGCAGGGGTTGGCTATGGCTACACCTTC.

The V call is TRBV5-6, the J call TRBJ1-2; TRBD1 aligns across 7 bases. In germline, CDR1 is SGHDT, CDR2 YYEEEE. The CDR3 covers 13 residues. After removal of 4 bases from V and 4 bases from J, the junction contained 4 bases not matched to a gene. CDR3 loop: CASSQTGPYGYTF. The CDR3 coding sequence is TGTGCCAGCAGCCAGACAGGGCCCTATGGCTACACCTTC.

This clonotype was observed a handful of times. The rearrangement uses TRBV20-1 and TRBJ2-7; 7 bases map to TRBD2. The CDR3 has 15 residues. V was clipped by 6 bases and J by 3 bases; unmatched bases: 14. Germline CDR1 and CDR2: DFQATT and SNEGSKA (reference sequence). CDR3 coding DNA: TGCAGTGCCCGCTCCGGGCCTAGCGGCTACTACGAGCAGTACTTC. Translated, it gives CSARSGPSGYYEQYF.

The CDR3 protein is CSAIGLLKNIQYF. The CDR3 DNA reads TGCAGTGCTATCGGTCTTCTCAAAAACATTCAGTACTTC. The chain is built from TRBV20-1 and TRBJ2-4; D gene ambiguous. The germline CDR1 and CDR2 sequences are DFQATT and SNEGSKA (reference sequence). Deletions cut 4 bases from V and 3 bases from J, with 10 bases between. The CDR3 has 13 residues.

This clonotype was detected ten times or more. This chain uses TRBV27 with TRBJ2-6; no firm D call. CDR1 MNHEY and CDR2 SMNVEV come from the germline V gene (reference sequence). V lost 7 bases, J lost 1 base, and 8 bases lay in between. This CDR3 spans 14 amino acids. The CDR3 region is CASTPDSGANVLTF. CDR3 in DNA: TGTGCCAGCACCCCGGATTCTGGGGCCAACGTCCTGACTTTC.

As concerns this clonotype: A much larger clone sits a single nucleotide away, making a read error possible. The CDR3 reads CGANGLAGRQETQYF. CDR3 DNA sequence: TGCGGTGCTAACGGACTAGCGGGAAGACAAGAGACCCAGTACTTC. The chain uses TRBV20-1 and TRBJ2-5, with 12 bases fitting TRBD2. CDR3 length: 15 residues. The germline V gene encodes CDR1 DFQATT and CDR2 SNEGSKA (reference sequence).

The J gene is TRBJ2-4, the V gene TRBV27, with a weak D call TRBD2 (5 bases). This CDR3 has 11 residues. Trimming shortened V by 9 bases and J by 13 bases, and 16 bases separated the two germline ends. Per germline, CDR1 MNHEY and CDR2 SMNVEV (reference sequence). The DNA of the CDR3 is TGTGCCAGTACCCTGAATGGGGAGCAGTACTTC. Amino acids: CASTLNGEQYF.

The CDR3 spells CASSPLAGTSYNEQFF. DNA for the CDR3: TGTGCCAGCAGCCCTCTAGCGGGGACCTCCTACAATGAGCAGTTCTTC. The gene calls are TRBV14 and TRBJ2-1; TRBD2 aligns across 9 bases. With 4 bases clipped from V and 0 bases from J, the junction kept 4 bases outside the gene matches. The CDR3 has 16 amino acids. The germline CDR1 and CDR2 sequences are SGHDN and FVKESK.

The chain has TRBV7-2 and TRBJ2-1; possibly TRBD1 or TRBD2 for D (5 bases each). The CDR3 runs to 17 residues. The germline V gene encodes CDR1 SGHTA and CDR2 FQGNSA. V lost 5 bases to trimming and J lost 7 bases, with 24 bases between them. CDR3 region: CASSQGWGKPSRNEQFF. In DNA, the CDR3 is TGTGCCAGCAGCCAAGGCTGGGGGAAACCTAGTAGGAATGAGCAGTTCTTC.

The CDR3 DNA reads as TGCGCCAGCAGCTCGGCGGGGGGAACTGAGCAGTTCTTC. Amino acids: CASSSAGGTEQFF. The chain employs TRBV5-1 and TRBJ2-1; 8 nucleotides line up with TRBD2. The germline CDR1 and CDR2 sequences are SGHRS and YFSETQ. The CDR3 is made up of 13 amino acids. V lost 3 bases and J lost 9; bases outside the gene matches: 5.

The CDR3 DNA reads as TGTGCCAGCAGTGGACTCGGGGCGGGATTCCCCGAGCAGTTCTTC. It is translated as CASSGLGAGFPEQFF. This chain links TRBV25-1 with TRBJ2-1; tentative D call: TRBD2 (6 bases). This CDR3 has 15 residues. The V and J ends lost 4 bases and 10 bases respectively, with 20 bases between them. Germline CDR1 and CDR2: MGHDK and SYGVNS. The whole variable domain, remainder taken from reference TRBV25-1 and TRBJ2-1, is EADIYQTPRYLVIGTGKKITLECSQTMGHDKMYWYQQDPGMELHLIHYSYGVNSTEKGDLSSESTVSRIRTEHFPLTLESARPSHTSQYLCASSGLGAGFPEQFFGPGTRLTVL.

V and J are TRBV7-2 and TRBJ1-6; TRBD1 aligns across 9 bases. Germline trimming cut 6 bases from V and 9 bases from J; bases unmatched to any gene: 9. This CDR3 has 15 residues. The germline CDR1 and CDR2 sequences are SGHTA and FQGNSA. DNA for the CDR3: TGTGCCAGCAGACCGACAGGGGGGAGAGGTTCACCCCTCCACTTT. Protein sequence: CASRPTGGRGSPLHF.

The sample holds a few counts of this clonotype. The chain has TRBV29-1 and TRBJ2-5; TRBD1 matches 8 bases. Judging by the DNA end, TRBJ2-7 fits better; the J call may be wrong. This CDR3 has 14 amino acids. CDR1 and CDR2 (germline): SQVTM, ANQGSEA. CDR3 bases: TGCAGCGTTAAGTCCACGACAGGGGTCTCCGAGCAGTACTTC. This codes for CSVKSTTGVSEQYF.

This clonotype was counted a few times. The chain employs TRBV3-1 and TRBJ2-3, with 9 bases lining up with TRBD2. V was pared by 4 bases and J by 6 bases, with 5 bases of the junction left unmatched. From germline, CDR1 is LGHDT and CDR2 YNNKEL (reference sequence). This CDR3 is 14 amino acids long. CDR3 loop: CASSLAGAGDTQYF. The CDR3 region has the DNA TGTGCCAGCAGCCTAGCGGGAGCGGGGGATACGCAGTATTTT.

This clonotype appeared a few times. This chain joins TRBV29-1 and TRBJ1-2, with D possibly matching TRBD1 (5 bases). CDR3 size: 14 residues. Germline CDR1 SQVTM, CDR2 ANQGSEA. The V end lost 4 bases, the J end lost 6 bases, and 18 bases lay between the germline ends. CDR3 coding DNA: TGCAGCGTTGTGGGGACGTTAGCCCTCCATGGCTACACCTTC. It yields the protein CSVVGTLALHGYTF.

V is TRBV20-1 and J is TRBJ2-3; 9 bases align to TRBD1. CDR1 and CDR2 from the germline V gene are DFQATT and SNEGSKA (reference sequence). The CDR3 totals 14 residues. V trimming: 7 bases; J trimming: 2 bases; junction bases outside the gene matches: 7. The CDR3 here is CSVTGGGDTDTQYF. Written as DNA, the CDR3 is TGCAGTGTCACAGGGGGCGGGGACACAGATACGCAGTATTTT.

The chain has TRBV14 and TRBJ2-5, with 7 bases lining up with TRBD1. Germline lookup yields CDR1 SGHDN and CDR2 FVKESK. The length of the CDR3 is 13 residues. J gave up 11 bases and V 5 bases, and 11 bases lay outside the gene matches. Here the CDR3 DNA reads TGTGCCAGCAGCAGGGACAGTTTCAAAGAGCAGTACTTC. Protein product: CASSRDSFKEQYF.

There are many counts of this clonotype. The gene calls are TRBV6-2 or TRBV6-3 and TRBJ2-1; no clear D gene. This CDR3 spans 16 amino acids. In germline, CDR1 is MNHEY, CDR2 SVGEGT. V was shortened by 5 bases and J by 8 bases, with 22 bases between the two germline ends. This chain's CDR3 is CASSPPPGFSRYEQFF. CDR3 bases: TGTGCCAGCAGTCCACCCCCGGGTTTTAGCCGGTATGAGCAGTTCTTC.

This clonotype has a single count. The chain couples TRBV20-1 to TRBJ2-7; D is perhaps TRBD1 (6 bases). This CDR3 region has 12 residues. V lost 4 bases and J lost 3, with 10 bases in between. The germline CDR1 and CDR2 sequences are DFQATT and SNEGSKA (reference sequence). This CDR3 reads CSANRVDYEQYF. CDR3 DNA sequence: TGCAGTGCTAACAGGGTGGACTACGAGCAGTACTTC.

The chain has TRBV4-2 and TRBJ2-2; D is perhaps TRBD1 (6 bases). The CDR3 length is 18 residues. V lost 4 bases to trimming and J lost 0 bases, with 18 bases between them. Germline CDR1 is LGHNA and CDR2 is YNFKEQ. CDR3 nucleotides: TGTGCCAGCAGCCCCGAGGGGGTACAATACGCGAACACCGGGGAGCTGTTTTTT. Protein product: CASSPEGVQYANTGELFF.

The sample holds a few counts of this clonotype. The chain couples TRBV6-1 to TRBJ2-5; no clear D. The J call could be wrong; TRBJ2-7 is a better fit for the DNA end. CDR1 MNHNS and CDR2 SASEGT come from the germline V gene. This CDR3 spans 11 amino acids. Written as DNA, the CDR3 is TGTGCCAGCAAGGGCAGCTACGAGCAGTACTTC. This gives the protein CASKGSYEQYF.

This clonotype was observed a handful of times. The rearrangement links TRBV7-9 to TRBJ2-7; 8 positions agree with TRBD2. The CDR3 is made up of 14 amino acids. CDR1 SEHNR and CDR2 FQNEAQ come from the germline V gene (reference sequence). V lost 4 bases, J lost 6 bases, and 8 bases stayed unmatched. CDR3 sequence (DNA): TGTGCCAGCAGCTATTCCGGACTAGCCTCCGAGCAGTACTTC. Its protein product is CASSYSGLASEQYF.

This clonotype was observed at least ten times. The chain joins TRBV20-1 to TRBJ2-7, with TRBD1 identical over 8 bases. Germline V lookup: CDR1 DFQATT, CDR2 SNEGSKA (reference sequence). V shed 0 bases, J shed 6 bases, and the junction held 16 bases outside the gene matches. The CDR3 extends over 17 amino acids. CDR3 amino acids: CSARDRTSLGQGGEQYF. The CDR3 DNA reads TGCAGTGCTAGAGATCGGACCTCCCTTGGACAGGGCGGCGAGCAGTACTTC.

The CDR3 DNA is TGTGCCAGCAGTCTTGGGACAGCCTCCGAGCAGTACTTC. Translation gives CASSLGTASEQYF. This rearrangement joins TRBV7-9 to TRBJ2-7; TRBD1 matches 7 bases. This CDR3 spans 13 amino acids. Per the germline V gene, CDR1 is SEHNR and CDR2 is FQNEAQ (reference sequence). Trimming cost V 6 bases and J 6 bases; bases outside gene matches: 8.